Listed below are T cell receptor beta chains from one sample, sequenced in a study of blood T cell repertoires in COVID-19. Some clones are missing from TCRdb's copy, which holds only in-frame ones; the method was immunoSEQ multiplex PCR. The profile shows about 51,000 clones, around 84% of them singletons. Sequencing was performed on peripheral blood. Receptors originate from a man older than 75 with active COVID-19. The CDR3 runs from the conserved cysteine through the conserved F or W. Each record gives: clone size, V gene, J gene, D gene, CDR3 DNA, CDR3 protein. A D gene is named only where the DNA matches it firmly. Expanded clones get a size class; other rows say once, few or many, or leave the size out.

clone_size: -; v_call: TRBV10-3; j_call: TRBJ2-2; d_call: TRBD1; cdr3_nt: TGTGCCATCAGTGACACCGGGACAGGGGGAACCGGGGAGCTGTTTTTT; cdr3_aa: CAISDTGTGGTGELFF
clone_size: -; v_call: TRBV19; j_call: TRBJ1-3; d_call: -; cdr3_nt: TGTGCCAGTACTTTTGGGGGACTACTCTCTGGAAACACCATATATTTT; cdr3_aa: CASTFGGLLSGNTIYF
clone_size: -; v_call: TRBV18; j_call: TRBJ2-1; d_call: TRBD2; cdr3_nt: TGTGCCAGCTCACCAGCCCTAGCGGGAGGTTCCTACAATGAGCAGTTCTTC; cdr3_aa: CASSPALAGGSYNEQFF
clone_size: few; v_call: TRBV4-1; j_call: TRBJ1-3; d_call: TRBD1; cdr3_nt: TGCGCCAGCAGCCAACCTGGACAGGGGGCTGGTGGAAACACCATATATTTT; cdr3_aa: CASSQPGQGAGGNTIYF
clone_size: -; v_call: TRBV7-9; j_call: TRBJ2-1; d_call: TRBD2; cdr3_nt: TGTGCCAGCAGCTCGGGACTAGCGGGCGGGAATGAGCAGTTCTTC; cdr3_aa: CASSSGLAGGNEQFF
clone_size: -; v_call: TRBV24-1; j_call: TRBJ1-4; d_call: TRBD1; cdr3_nt: TGTGCCACCAGTCTGACAGGGAGAGAGGAAAAACTGTTTTTT; cdr3_aa: CATSLTGREEKLFF
clone_size: few; v_call: TRBV18; j_call: TRBJ2-3; d_call: -; cdr3_nt: TGTGCCAGCTCACCACGACAGATAGGCACAGATACGCAGTATTTT; cdr3_aa: CASSPRQIGTDTQYF
clone_size: -; v_call: TRBV27; j_call: TRBJ2-5; d_call: TRBD2; cdr3_nt: TGTGCCAGCAGTTCACTAGCGGGAGGGCAAGAGACCCAGTACTTC; cdr3_aa: CASSSLAGGQETQYF
clone_size: -; v_call: TRBV12-3/TRBV12-4; j_call: TRBJ2-7; d_call: -; cdr3_nt: TGTGCCAGCAGCCTCCCGGGGTCCGAGCAGTACTTC; cdr3_aa: CASSLPGSEQYF
clone_size: -; v_call: TRBV3-1/TRBV3-2; j_call: TRBJ2-7; d_call: TRBD1; cdr3_nt: TGTGCCAGCAGCCGACAGGGAATGGGCGAGCAGTACTTC; cdr3_aa: CASSRQGMGEQYF
clone_size: -; v_call: TRBV19; j_call: TRBJ2-1; d_call: TRBD2; cdr3_nt: TGTGCCAGTAGTCAGGTTAGCGGGAGTGCGTCCTACAATGAGCAGTTCTTC; cdr3_aa: CASSQVSGSASYNEQFF
clone_size: -; v_call: TRBV9; j_call: TRBJ1-3; d_call: -; cdr3_nt: TGTGCCAGCAGCGTACAGGGGCACTCTGGAAACACCATATATTTT; cdr3_aa: CASSVQGHSGNTIYF
clone_size: once; v_call: TRBV28; j_call: TRBJ2-1; d_call: TRBD2; cdr3_nt: TGTGCCACCGAGGACAGGCTAGGGACTAGCGGTTACAATGAGCAGTTCTTC; cdr3_aa: CATEDRLGTSGYNEQFF
clone_size: -; v_call: TRBV7-2; j_call: TRBJ2-1; d_call: -; cdr3_nt: TGTGCCAGCACCGTGCAGGGGATCCATGAGCAGTTCTTC; cdr3_aa: CASTVQGIHEQFF
clone_size: -; v_call: TRBV7-6; j_call: TRBJ2-7; d_call: TRBD2; cdr3_nt: TGTGCCAGCAGCACAACACCGGGGGGCTACGAGCAGTACTTC; cdr3_aa: CASSTTPGGYEQYF
clone_size: -; v_call: TRBV13; j_call: TRBJ2-2; d_call: -; cdr3_nt: TGTGCCAGCAGTTACTCCCTAACCAACACCGGGGAGCTGTTTTTT; cdr3_aa: CASSYSLTNTGELFF
clone_size: -; v_call: TRBV6-5; j_call: TRBJ1-3; d_call: -; cdr3_nt: TGTGCCAGCAGTTCTCAGACGGAGGGAAACACCATATATTTT; cdr3_aa: CASSSQTEGNTIYF
clone_size: few; v_call: TRBV19; j_call: TRBJ1-1; d_call: -; cdr3_nt: TGTGCCAGTCTAAACTGGGCGGGGGGGACTGAAGCTTTCTTT; cdr3_aa: CASLNWAGGTEAFF
clone_size: -; v_call: TRBV27; j_call: TRBJ2-7; d_call: -; cdr3_nt: TGTGCCAGCAGTTTAACGGTACAGTTCTCCTACGAGCAGTACTTC; cdr3_aa: CASSLTVQFSYEQYF
clone_size: -; v_call: TRBV4-3; j_call: TRBJ1-1; d_call: -; cdr3_nt: TGCGCCAGCAGCCAAGTTGCGGGTTTGAACACTGAAGCTTTCTTT; cdr3_aa: CASSQVAGLNTEAFF
clone_size: -; v_call: TRBV18; j_call: TRBJ1-1; d_call: -; cdr3_nt: TGTGCCAGCTCACCAAACTCACCCCCGAACACTGAAGCTTTCTTT; cdr3_aa: CASSPNSPPNTEAFF
clone_size: -; v_call: TRBV9; j_call: TRBJ2-3; d_call: TRBD1; cdr3_nt: TGTGCCAGCAGCGTAGCTTCGACAGGGGCCTTTAGCACAGATACGCAGTATTTT; cdr3_aa: CASSVASTGAFSTDTQYF
clone_size: -; v_call: TRBV30; j_call: TRBJ1-1; d_call: -; cdr3_nt: TGTGCCTGGAGTGTAGGGAGTCGGTACGAAGCTTTCTTT; cdr3_aa: CAWSVGSRYEAFF
clone_size: -; v_call: TRBV14; j_call: TRBJ1-1; d_call: -; cdr3_nt: TGTGCCAGCAGCCAAATGCGGGGAAAAACTGAAGCTTTCTTT; cdr3_aa: CASSQMRGKTEAFF
clone_size: -; v_call: TRBV3-1/TRBV3-2; j_call: TRBJ2-2; d_call: -; cdr3_nt: TGTGCCAGCAGCCAAGTTGCGGGAACGACCGGGGAGCTGTTTTTT; cdr3_aa: CASSQVAGTTGELFF
clone_size: -; v_call: TRBV5-1; j_call: TRBJ2-7; d_call: TRBD1; cdr3_nt: TGCGCCAGCAGCCCGGCCGGGACAGGAGGGTACTTC; cdr3_aa: CASSPAGTGGYF
clone_size: large; v_call: TRBV19; j_call: TRBJ2-4; d_call: -; cdr3_nt: TGTGCCAGTAGTACGGACTATGAAGCCAAAAACATTCAGTACTTC; cdr3_aa: CASSTDYEAKNIQYF
clone_size: -; v_call: TRBV10-3; j_call: TRBJ2-1; d_call: TRBD2; cdr3_nt: TGTGCCATCAGTGAAGCTCCTGGCGGGAGCTTCGACAATGAGCAGTTCTTC; cdr3_aa: CAISEAPGGSFDNEQFF
clone_size: -; v_call: TRBV10-3; j_call: TRBJ1-1; d_call: TRBD1; cdr3_nt: TGTGCCATCAGGAGGACAGGGGGTATGTCGGACACTGAAGCTTTCTTT; cdr3_aa: CAIRRTGGMSDTEAFF
clone_size: -; v_call: TRBV12-5; j_call: TRBJ1-4; d_call: -; cdr3_nt: TGTGCTAGTGGGGTGACAGGACAGCTTCTGTTTTTT; cdr3_aa: CASGVTGQLLFF
clone_size: -; v_call: TRBV7-3; j_call: TRBJ2-1; d_call: TRBD2; cdr3_nt: TGTGCCAGCAGCTTACTTGGGACTAGCGACTACCCGAGCTCCTACAATGAGCAGTTCTTC; cdr3_aa: CASSLLGTSDYPSSYNEQFF
clone_size: -; v_call: TRBV2; j_call: TRBJ2-4; d_call: -; cdr3_nt: TGTGCCAGCAGTAGCCCCCCGGGAGCGTCGGACATTCAGTACTTC; cdr3_aa: CASSSPPGASDIQYF
clone_size: -; v_call: TRBV12-5; j_call: TRBJ2-7; d_call: -; cdr3_nt: TGTGCTAGTGGGAGGATGAACGAGCAGTACTTC; cdr3_aa: CASGRMNEQYF
clone_size: -; v_call: TRBV5-4; j_call: TRBJ2-5; d_call: TRBD2; cdr3_nt: TGTGCCAGCAGCTTGATGGTTGCGGGGGGCCAAGAGACCCAGTACTTC; cdr3_aa: CASSLMVAGGQETQYF
clone_size: -; v_call: TRBV27; j_call: TRBJ2-7; d_call: TRBD1; cdr3_nt: TGTGCCAGCAGTTCTATCGGCAGGGACAGGGGGCGCAACGAGCAGTACTTC; cdr3_aa: CASSSIGRDRGRNEQYF
clone_size: -; v_call: TRBV5-6; j_call: TRBJ1-3; d_call: -; cdr3_nt: TGTGCCAGCAGCGATCGGGGGGTACGGCTGGCTGGAAACACCATATATTTT; cdr3_aa: CASSDRGVRLAGNTIYF
clone_size: -; v_call: TRBV2; j_call: TRBJ1-2; d_call: TRBD1; cdr3_nt: TGTGCCAGCAGGAACCGGGACAGGGTCCTCTACGACTATGGCTACACCTTC; cdr3_aa: CASRNRDRVLYDYGYTF
clone_size: -; v_call: TRBV12-3/TRBV12-4; j_call: TRBJ1-1; d_call: -; cdr3_nt: TGTGCCAGCAGCCTAGGGGGTGACACTGAAGCTTTCTTT; cdr3_aa: CASSLGGDTEAFF
clone_size: once; v_call: TRBV5-1; j_call: TRBJ2-7; d_call: TRBD1; cdr3_nt: TGCGCCAGCAGCCCAGACCCGGGACAGGTCTCCTACGAGCAGTACTTC; cdr3_aa: CASSPDPGQVSYEQYF
clone_size: medium-sized; v_call: TRBV6-4; j_call: TRBJ2-1; d_call: -; cdr3_nt: TGTGCCAGCAGTGACTTCGGCCAGGGTGATGAGCAGTTCTTC; cdr3_aa: CASSDFGQGDEQFF
clone_size: few; v_call: TRBV18; j_call: TRBJ2-7; d_call: -; cdr3_nt: TGTGCCAGCTCAGAGACGATTGGGGCAAACCTCTACGAGCAGTACTTC; cdr3_aa: CASSETIGANLYEQYF
clone_size: -; v_call: TRBV10-3; j_call: TRBJ2-1; d_call: TRBD2; cdr3_nt: TGTGCCATCGGGACTAGCGGAGAGAACAATGAGCAGTTCTTC; cdr3_aa: CAIGTSGENNEQFF
clone_size: -; v_call: TRBV5-8; j_call: TRBJ2-7; d_call: -; cdr3_nt: TGTGCCAGCAGCCCCGGAGGGCTGATTTGGTCCTACGAGCAGTACTTC; cdr3_aa: CASSPGGLIWSYEQYF
clone_size: -; v_call: TRBV7-9; j_call: TRBJ2-7; d_call: TRBD1; cdr3_nt: TGTGCCAGCAGCTTAGCTAGGACAGGGGGGAGTTCCTACGAGCAGTACTTC; cdr3_aa: CASSLARTGGSSYEQYF
clone_size: few; v_call: TRBV7-8; j_call: TRBJ2-4; d_call: TRBD2; cdr3_nt: TGTGCCAGCAGCCTTAACGCGGGAGTGGGCAAAAACATTCAGTACTTC; cdr3_aa: CASSLNAGVGKNIQYF
clone_size: once; v_call: TRBV30; j_call: TRBJ1-3; d_call: -; cdr3_nt: TGTGCCTTGGAGGTCGCGGGCTCTGGAAACACCATATATTTT; cdr3_aa: CALEVAGSGNTIYF
clone_size: few; v_call: TRBV11-2; j_call: TRBJ1-2; d_call: -; cdr3_nt: TGTGCCAGCAGCCTCCAGTGGGGGGAAGGCTACACCTTC; cdr3_aa: CASSLQWGEGYTF
clone_size: few; v_call: TRBV9; j_call: TRBJ2-1; d_call: TRBD2; cdr3_nt: TGTGCCAGCAGCGAATCGGGACTAGCGTTAAATGAGCAGTTCTTC; cdr3_aa: CASSESGLALNEQFF
clone_size: few; v_call: TRBV7-2; j_call: TRBJ1-1; d_call: TRBD1; cdr3_nt: TGTGCCAGCAGCTTAGACATGACAGGGTCAGACACTGAAGCTTTCTTT; cdr3_aa: CASSLDMTGSDTEAFF
clone_size: -; v_call: TRBV30; j_call: TRBJ2-1; d_call: TRBD2; cdr3_nt: TGTGCCTGGAGCCCCAGCGGGACCCGGTTCTTC; cdr3_aa: CAWSPSGTRFF
clone_size: -; v_call: TRBV11-3; j_call: TRBJ2-5; d_call: TRBD1; cdr3_nt: TGTGCCAGCAGCTTGACCGCGACAGGGGTGGGAGAGACCCAGTACTTC; cdr3_aa: CASSLTATGVGETQYF
clone_size: -; v_call: TRBV7-2; j_call: TRBJ1-4; d_call: TRBD1; cdr3_nt: TGTGCCAGCAGCCATGGGACAGGGGAAAGTGAAAAACTGTTTTTT; cdr3_aa: CASSHGTGESEKLFF
clone_size: -; v_call: TRBV6-4; j_call: TRBJ2-1; d_call: TRBD1; cdr3_nt: TGTGCCAGCAGCACGGGACAGGGGTTCTACAATGAGCAGTTCTTC; cdr3_aa: CASSTGQGFYNEQFF
clone_size: -; v_call: TRBV2; j_call: TRBJ1-2; d_call: TRBD1; cdr3_nt: TGTGCCAGCAGTCACAGGGGCTTTGGCTACACCTTC; cdr3_aa: CASSHRGFGYTF
clone_size: -; v_call: TRBV9; j_call: TRBJ1-2; d_call: -; cdr3_nt: TGTGCCAGCAGCCTACAGGGTTTCGGCTACACCTTC; cdr3_aa: CASSLQGFGYTF
clone_size: -; v_call: TRBV5-8; j_call: TRBJ2-1; d_call: TRBD2; cdr3_nt: TGTGCCAGCAGCGACGGGACTAGCGGGGGGGCCTACAATGAGCAGTTCTTC; cdr3_aa: CASSDGTSGGAYNEQFF
clone_size: -; v_call: TRBV7-2; j_call: TRBJ2-6; d_call: TRBD1; cdr3_nt: TGTGCCAGCAGCCCCCGTCCCGGGACAGTCTCTGGGGCCAACGTCCTGACTTTC; cdr3_aa: CASSPRPGTVSGANVLTF
clone_size: -; v_call: TRBV15; j_call: TRBJ2-3; d_call: TRBD2; cdr3_nt: TGTGCCACCAGCCATCTAGCGGGAGGGGATTCCACAGATACGCAGTATTTT; cdr3_aa: CATSHLAGGDSTDTQYF
clone_size: -; v_call: TRBV11-3; j_call: TRBJ1-4; d_call: -; cdr3_nt: TGTGCCAGCAGCTTCCGACACAGGGCGTTTGAAAAACTGTTTTTT; cdr3_aa: CASSFRHRAFEKLFF
clone_size: -; v_call: TRBV19; j_call: TRBJ1-4; d_call: TRBD1; cdr3_nt: TGTGCCAGTAGCCCGTCAGGGGGCAGGGGTGCAACTAATGAAAAACTGTTTTTT; cdr3_aa: CASSPSGGRGATNEKLFF